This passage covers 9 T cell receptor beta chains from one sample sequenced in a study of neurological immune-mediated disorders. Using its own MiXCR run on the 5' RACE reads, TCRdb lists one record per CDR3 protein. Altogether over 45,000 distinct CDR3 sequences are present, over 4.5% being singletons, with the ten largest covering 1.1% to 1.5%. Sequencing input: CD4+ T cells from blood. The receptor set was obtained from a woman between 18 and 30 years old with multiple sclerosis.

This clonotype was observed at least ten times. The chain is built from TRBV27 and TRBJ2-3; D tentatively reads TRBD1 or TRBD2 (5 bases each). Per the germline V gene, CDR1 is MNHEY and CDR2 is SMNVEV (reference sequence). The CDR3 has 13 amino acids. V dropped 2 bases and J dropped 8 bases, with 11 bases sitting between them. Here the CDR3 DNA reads TGTGCCAGCAGTTTAATAGGGGAGAGTACGCAGTATTTT. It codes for CASSLIGESTQYF.

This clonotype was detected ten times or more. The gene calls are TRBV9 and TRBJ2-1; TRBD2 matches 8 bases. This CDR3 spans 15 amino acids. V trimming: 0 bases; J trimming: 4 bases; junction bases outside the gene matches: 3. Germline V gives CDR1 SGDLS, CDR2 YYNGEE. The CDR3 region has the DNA TGTGCCAGCAGCGTAGAGGCGGGGGGATACAATGAGCAGTTCTTC. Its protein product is CASSVEAGGYNEQFF.

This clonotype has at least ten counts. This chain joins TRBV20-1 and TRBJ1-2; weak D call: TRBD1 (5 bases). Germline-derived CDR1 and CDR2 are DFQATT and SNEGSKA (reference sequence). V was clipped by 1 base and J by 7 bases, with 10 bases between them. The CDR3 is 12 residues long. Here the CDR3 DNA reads TGCAGTGCTAGAGTACATCAGGGTGGCTACACCTTC. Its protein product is CSARVHQGGYTF.

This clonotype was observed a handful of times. The DNA for the CDR3 is TGCAGTGCGCCCCCTGGTGGCTACACCTTC. Amino acid sequence: CSAPPGGYTF. The gene calls are TRBV20-1 and TRBJ1-2; D call uncertain. Germline CDR1 and CDR2: DFQATT and SNEGSKA (reference sequence). The CDR3 is 10 amino acids. V gave up 6 bases and J gave up 7 bases, with 9 bases separating them.

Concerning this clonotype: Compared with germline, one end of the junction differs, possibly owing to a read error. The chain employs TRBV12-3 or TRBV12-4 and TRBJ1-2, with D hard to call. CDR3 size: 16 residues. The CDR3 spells CTSSHGSRRTNYGYTF. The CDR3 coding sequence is TGTACCAGCAGCCACGGCAGTCGGCGTACTAACTATGGCTACACCTTC.

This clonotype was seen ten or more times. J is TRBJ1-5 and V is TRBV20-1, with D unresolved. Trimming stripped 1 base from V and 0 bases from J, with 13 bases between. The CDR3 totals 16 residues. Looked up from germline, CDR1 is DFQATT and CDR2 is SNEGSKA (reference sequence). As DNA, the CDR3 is TGCAGTGCTAGAGCTACGCGACTCAATAGCAATCAGCCCCAGCATTTT. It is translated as CSARATRLNSNQPQHF.

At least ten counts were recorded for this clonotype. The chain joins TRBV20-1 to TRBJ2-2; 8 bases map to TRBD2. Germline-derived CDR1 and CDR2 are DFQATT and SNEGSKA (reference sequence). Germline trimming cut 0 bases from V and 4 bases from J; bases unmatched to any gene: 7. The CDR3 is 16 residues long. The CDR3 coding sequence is TGCAGTGCTAGAGACGGCGGACTAGCCCTCACCGGGGAGCTGTTTTTT. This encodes CSARDGGLALTGELFF.

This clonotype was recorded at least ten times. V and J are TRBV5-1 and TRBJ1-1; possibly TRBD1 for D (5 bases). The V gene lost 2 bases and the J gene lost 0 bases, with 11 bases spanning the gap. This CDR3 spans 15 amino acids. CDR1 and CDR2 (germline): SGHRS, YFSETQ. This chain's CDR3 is CASSLQAYMNTEAFF. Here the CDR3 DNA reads TGCGCCAGCAGCTTACAGGCTTATATGAACACTGAAGCTTTCTTT.

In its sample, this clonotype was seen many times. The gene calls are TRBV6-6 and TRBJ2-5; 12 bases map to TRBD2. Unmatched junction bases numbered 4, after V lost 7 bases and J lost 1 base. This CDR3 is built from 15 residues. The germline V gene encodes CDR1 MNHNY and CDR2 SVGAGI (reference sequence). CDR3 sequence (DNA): TGTGCCAGCAAGGGACTAGCGGGCCTCCAAGAGACCCAGTACTTC. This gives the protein CASKGLAGLQETQYF.